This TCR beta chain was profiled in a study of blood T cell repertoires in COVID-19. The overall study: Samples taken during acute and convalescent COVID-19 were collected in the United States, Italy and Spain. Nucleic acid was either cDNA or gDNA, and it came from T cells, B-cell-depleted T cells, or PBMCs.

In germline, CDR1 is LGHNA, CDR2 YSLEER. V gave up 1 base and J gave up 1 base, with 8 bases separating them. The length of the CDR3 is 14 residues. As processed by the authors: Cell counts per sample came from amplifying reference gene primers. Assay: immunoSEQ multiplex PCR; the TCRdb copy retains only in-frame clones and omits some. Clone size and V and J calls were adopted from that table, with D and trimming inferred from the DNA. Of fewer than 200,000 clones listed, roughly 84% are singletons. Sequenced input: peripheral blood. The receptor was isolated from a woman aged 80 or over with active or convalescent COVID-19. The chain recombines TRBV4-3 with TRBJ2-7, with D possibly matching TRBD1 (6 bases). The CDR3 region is CASSQAQGSYEQYF. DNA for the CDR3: TGCGCCAGCAGCCAAGCACAGGGATCCTACGAGCAGTACTTC.